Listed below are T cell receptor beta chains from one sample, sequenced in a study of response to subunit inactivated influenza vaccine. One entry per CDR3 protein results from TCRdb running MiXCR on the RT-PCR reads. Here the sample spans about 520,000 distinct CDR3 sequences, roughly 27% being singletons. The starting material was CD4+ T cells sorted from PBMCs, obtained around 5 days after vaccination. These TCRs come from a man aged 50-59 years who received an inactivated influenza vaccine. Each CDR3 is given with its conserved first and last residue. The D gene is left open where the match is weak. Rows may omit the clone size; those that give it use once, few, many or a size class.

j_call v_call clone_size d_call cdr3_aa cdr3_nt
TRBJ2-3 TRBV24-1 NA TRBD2 CATSDLGTSGGYAQYF TGTGCCACCAGTGACCTTGGGACTAGCGGGGGGTACGCGCAGTATTTT
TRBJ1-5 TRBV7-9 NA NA CASSLEQGPSGNQPQHF TGTGCCAGCAGCTTAGAACAGGGCCCCTCGGGCAATCAGCCCCAGCATTTT
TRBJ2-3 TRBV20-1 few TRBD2 CSASGRGYTQYF TGCAGTGCTAGTGGGAGGGGATATACGCAGTATTTT
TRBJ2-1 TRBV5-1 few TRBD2 CASSQGASGGNEQFF TGCGCCAGCAGCCAGGGGGCTAGCGGGGGCAATGAGCAGTTCTTC
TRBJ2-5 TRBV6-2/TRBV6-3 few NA CAVTVWETQYF TGTGCCGTCACGGTATGGGAGACCCAGTACTTC
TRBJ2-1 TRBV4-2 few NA CASSQDKKDERKFF TGTGCCAGCAGCCAAGATAAAAAGGATGAGCGTAAGTTCTTC
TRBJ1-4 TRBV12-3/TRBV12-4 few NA CASSRRINEKLFF TGTGCCAGCAGTAGACGAATTAATGAAAAACTGTTTTTT
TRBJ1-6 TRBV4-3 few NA CASSQDRWEASNSPLHF TGCGCCAGCAGCCAAGATCGTTGGGAGGCTTCTAATTCACCCCTCCACTTT
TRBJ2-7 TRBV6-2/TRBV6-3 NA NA CASSSHQNAYEQYF TGTGCCAGCAGTTCTCACCAAAACGCTTACGAGCAGTACTTC
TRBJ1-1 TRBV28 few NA CASTSGGAQNTEAFF TGTGCCAGCACCTCAGGAGGGGCTCAGAACACTGAAGCTTTCTTT
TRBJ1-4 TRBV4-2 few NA CASSPSPGGENEKLFF TGTGCCAGCAGCCCGTCGCCTGGGGGCGAGAATGAAAAACTGTTTTTT
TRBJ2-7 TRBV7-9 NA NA CASSFRVWNEQYF TGTGCCAGCAGCTTTAGGGTGTGGAACGAGCAGTACTTC
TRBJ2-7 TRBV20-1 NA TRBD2 CSARTGTSGYHEQYF TGCAGTGCTCGGACCGGGACTAGCGGGTATCACGAGCAGTACTTC
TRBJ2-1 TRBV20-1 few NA CSASSASYNEQFF TGCAGTGCTAGTTCGGCCTCCTACAATGAGCAGTTCTTC
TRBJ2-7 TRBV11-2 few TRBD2 CASSLEFPSGGAIRYF TGTGCCAGCAGCTTAGAATTTCCTAGCGGGGGGGCCATTCGGTACTTC
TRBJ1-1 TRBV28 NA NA CASSFTMNTEAFF TGTGCCAGCAGTTTTACGATGAACACTGAAGCTTTCTTT
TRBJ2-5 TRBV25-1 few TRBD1 CASSDIGTAQETQYF TGTGCCAGCAGTGATATAGGGACAGCCCAAGAGACCCAGTACTTC
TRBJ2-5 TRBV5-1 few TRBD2 CASSTGLAGGRETQYF TGCGCCAGCAGCACGGGACTAGCGGGGGGGAGAGAGACCCAGTACTTC
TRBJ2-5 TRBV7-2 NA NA CASSLEIGAQYF TGTGCCAGCAGCTTAGAGATTGGGGCCCAGTACTTC
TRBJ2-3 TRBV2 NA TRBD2 CASSKGLAGVEPVF TGTGCCAGCAGTAAGGGACTAGCGGGTGTGGAACCGGTCTTT
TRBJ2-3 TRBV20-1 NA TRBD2 CSAERGGRVNTQYF TGCAGTGCCGAACGGGGGGGCCGGGTTAATACGCAGTATTTT
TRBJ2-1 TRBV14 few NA CASSRKRDEQFF TGTGCCAGCAGCCGTAAGCGGGATGAGCAGTTCTTC
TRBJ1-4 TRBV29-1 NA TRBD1 CSVSGTGVRNEKLFF TGCAGCGTTTCCGGGACAGGGGTTCGTAATGAAAAACTGTTTTTT
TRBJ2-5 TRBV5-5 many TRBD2 CASSLGTSGKETQYF TGTGCCAGCAGCCTAGGGACTAGCGGTAAAGAGACCCAGTACTTC
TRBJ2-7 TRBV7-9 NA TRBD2 CASEAGGGNYEQYF TGTGCCAGCGAAGCCGGCGGGGGGAATTACGAGCAGTACTTC
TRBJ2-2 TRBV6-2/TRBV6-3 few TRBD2 CASSYREAGELFF TGTGCCAGCAGTTACCGGGAGGCCGGGGAGCTGTTTTTT
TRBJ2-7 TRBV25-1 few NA CASSQRQPPYEQYF TGTGCCAGCAGTCAAAGACAGCCACCCTACGAGCAGTACTTC
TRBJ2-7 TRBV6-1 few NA CASSPDTSSPRISYEQYF TGTGCCAGCAGTCCAGACACCTCTAGTCCCCGAATCTCCTACGAGCAGTACTTC
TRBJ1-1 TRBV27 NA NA CASIRPQGRTEAFF TGTGCCAGCATCCGCCCCCAGGGAAGAACTGAAGCTTTCTTT
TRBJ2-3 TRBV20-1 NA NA CSATRGASSTDTQYF TGCAGTGCTACCAGGGGGGCCTCTAGCACAGATACGCAGTATTTT
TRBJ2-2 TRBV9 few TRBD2 CASSVLAGAAGELFF TGTGCCAGCAGCGTACTAGCGGGAGCGGCCGGGGAGCTGTTTTTT
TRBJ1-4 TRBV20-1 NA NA CSARSATNEKLFF TGCAGTGCTAGATCGGCGACTAATGAAAAACTGTTTTTT
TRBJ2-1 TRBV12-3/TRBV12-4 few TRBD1 CASSLTTGNNEQFF TGTGCCAGCAGTTTGACGACAGGGAACAATGAGCAGTTCTTC
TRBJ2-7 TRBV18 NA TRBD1 CASSSPGTGNFYEQYF TGTGCCAGCTCATCCCCCGGGACAGGGAATTTCTACGAGCAGTACTTC
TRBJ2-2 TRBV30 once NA CAWSVQLGNTGELFF TGTGCCTGGAGTGTACAGTTGGGGAACACCGGGGAGCTGTTTTTT
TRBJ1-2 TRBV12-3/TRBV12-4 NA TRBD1 CASSPRRTGVGYTF TGTGCCAGCAGTCCGAGGAGGACAGGGGTTGGCTACACCTTC
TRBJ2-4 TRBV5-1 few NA CASSLAGNKNIQYF TGCGCCAGCAGCTTGGCTGGCAACAAAAACATTCAGTACTTC
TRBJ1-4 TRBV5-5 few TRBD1 CASSLGTTGVGEKLFF TGTGCCAGCAGCTTGGGGACGACAGGGGTTGGGGAAAAACTGTTTTTT
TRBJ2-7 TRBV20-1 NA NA CSASPAYEQYF TGCAGTGCTAGTCCCGCCTACGAGCAGTACTTC
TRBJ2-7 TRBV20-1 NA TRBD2 CSANPASGSSYEQYF TGCAGTGCTAACCCCGCTAGCGGGAGCTCCTACGAGCAGTACTTC